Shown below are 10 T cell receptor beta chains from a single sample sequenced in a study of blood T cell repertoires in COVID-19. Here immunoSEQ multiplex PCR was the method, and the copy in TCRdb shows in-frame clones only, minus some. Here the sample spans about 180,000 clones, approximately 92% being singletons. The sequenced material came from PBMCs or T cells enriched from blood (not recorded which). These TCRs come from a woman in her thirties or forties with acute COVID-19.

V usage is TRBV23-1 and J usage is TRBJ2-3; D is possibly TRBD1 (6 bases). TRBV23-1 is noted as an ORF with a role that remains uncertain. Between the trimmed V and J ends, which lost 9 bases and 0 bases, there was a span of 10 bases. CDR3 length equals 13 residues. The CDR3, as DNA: TGCGCCAGAGAGACAGGTAGCACAGATACGCAGTATTTT. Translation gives CARETGSTDTQYF.

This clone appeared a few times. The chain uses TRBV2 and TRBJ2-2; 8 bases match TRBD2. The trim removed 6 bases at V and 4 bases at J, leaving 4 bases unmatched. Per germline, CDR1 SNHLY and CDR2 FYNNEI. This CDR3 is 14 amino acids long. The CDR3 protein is CASSAGGGTGELFF. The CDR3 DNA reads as TGTGCCAGCAGCGCCGGGGGGGGCACCGGGGAGCTGTTTTTT. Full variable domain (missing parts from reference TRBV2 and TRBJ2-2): EPEVTQTPSHQVTQMGQEVILRCVPISNHLYFYWYRQILGQKVEFLVSFYNNEISEKSEIFDDQFSVERPDGSNFTLKIRSTKLEDSAMYFCASSAGGGTGELFFGEGSRLTVL.

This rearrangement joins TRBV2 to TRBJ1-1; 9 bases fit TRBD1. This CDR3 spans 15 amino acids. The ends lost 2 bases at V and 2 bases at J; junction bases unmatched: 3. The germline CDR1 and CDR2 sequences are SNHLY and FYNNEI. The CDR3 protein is CASSEPTGGNTEAFF. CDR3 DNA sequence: TGTGCCAGCAGTGAACCGACAGGGGGTAACACTGAAGCTTTCTTT.

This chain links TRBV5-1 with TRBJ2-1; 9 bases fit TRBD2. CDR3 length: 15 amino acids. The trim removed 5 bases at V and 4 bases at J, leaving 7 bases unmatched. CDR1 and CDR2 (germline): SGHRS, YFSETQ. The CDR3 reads CASRAGGQTYNEQFF. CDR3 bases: TGCGCCAGCAGAGCGGGAGGCCAAACTTACAATGAGCAGTTCTTC.

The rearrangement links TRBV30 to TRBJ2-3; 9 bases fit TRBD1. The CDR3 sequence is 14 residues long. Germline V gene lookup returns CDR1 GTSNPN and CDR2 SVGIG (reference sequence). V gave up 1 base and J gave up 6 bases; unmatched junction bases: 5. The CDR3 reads CAWSGTGGRDTQYF. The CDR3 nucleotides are TGTGCCTGGAGTGGAACAGGGGGCAGGGATACGCAGTATTTT. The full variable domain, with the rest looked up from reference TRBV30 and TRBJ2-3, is SQTIHQWPATLVQPVGSPLSLECTVEGTSNPNLYWYRQAAGRGLQLLFYSVGIGQISSEVPQNLSASRPQDRQFILSSKKLLLSDSGFYLCAWSGTGGRDTQYFGPGTRLTVL.

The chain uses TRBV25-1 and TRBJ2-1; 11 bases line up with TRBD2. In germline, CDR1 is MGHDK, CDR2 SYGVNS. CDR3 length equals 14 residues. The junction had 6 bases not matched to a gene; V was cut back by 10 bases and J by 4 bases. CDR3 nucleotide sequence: TGTGCCACCCAGGGACTAGCGGATTACAATGAGCAGTTCTTC. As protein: CATQGLADYNEQFF.

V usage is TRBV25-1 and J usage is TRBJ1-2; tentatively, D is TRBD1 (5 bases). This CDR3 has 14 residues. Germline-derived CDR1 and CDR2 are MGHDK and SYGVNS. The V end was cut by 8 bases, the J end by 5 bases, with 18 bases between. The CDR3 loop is CASGYGTGAYGYTF. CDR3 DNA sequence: TGTGCCAGCGGCTACGGGACGGGAGCTTATGGCTACACCTTC.

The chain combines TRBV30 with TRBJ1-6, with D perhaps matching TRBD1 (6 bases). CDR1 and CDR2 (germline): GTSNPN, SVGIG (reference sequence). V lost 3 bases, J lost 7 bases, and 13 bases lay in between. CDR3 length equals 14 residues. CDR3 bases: TGTGCCTGGAGGGGAATAACAGGGAATTCACCCCTCCACTTT. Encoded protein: CAWRGITGNSPLHF.

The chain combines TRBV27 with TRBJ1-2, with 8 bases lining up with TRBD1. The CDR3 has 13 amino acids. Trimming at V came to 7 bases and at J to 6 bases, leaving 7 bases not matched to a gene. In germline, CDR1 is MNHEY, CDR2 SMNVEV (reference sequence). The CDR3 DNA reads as TGTGCCAGCACTCAATGGACAGGGAATGGCTACACCTTC. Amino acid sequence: CASTQWTGNGYTF.

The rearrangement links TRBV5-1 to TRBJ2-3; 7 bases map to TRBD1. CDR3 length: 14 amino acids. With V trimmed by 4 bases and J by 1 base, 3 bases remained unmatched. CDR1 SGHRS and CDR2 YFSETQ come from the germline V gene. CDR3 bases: TGCGCCAGCAGCCAAGACAGGGGCACAGATACGCAGTATTTT. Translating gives CASSQDRGTDTQYF.